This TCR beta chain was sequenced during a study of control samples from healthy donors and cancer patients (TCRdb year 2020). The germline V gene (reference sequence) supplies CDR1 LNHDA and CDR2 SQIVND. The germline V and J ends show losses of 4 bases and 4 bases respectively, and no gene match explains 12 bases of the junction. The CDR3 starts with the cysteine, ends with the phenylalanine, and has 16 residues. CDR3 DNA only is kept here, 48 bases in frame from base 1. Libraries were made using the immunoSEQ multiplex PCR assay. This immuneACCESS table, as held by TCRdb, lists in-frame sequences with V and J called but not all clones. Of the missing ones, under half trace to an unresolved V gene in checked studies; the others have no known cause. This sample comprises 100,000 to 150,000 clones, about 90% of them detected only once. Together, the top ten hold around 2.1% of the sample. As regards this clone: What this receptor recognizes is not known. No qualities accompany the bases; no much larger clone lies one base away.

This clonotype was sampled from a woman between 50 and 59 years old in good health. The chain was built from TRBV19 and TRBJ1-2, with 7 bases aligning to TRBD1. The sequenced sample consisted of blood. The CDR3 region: CASSKDNRGRLYGYTF. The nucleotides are TGTGCCAGTAGTAAAGATAACAGGGGTCGACTCTATGGCTACACCTTC.